This entry features one TCR beta chain sequence. Its antigen is not identified. This sample was taken from a study of T cell repertoires in cytomegalovirus infection. On the study more broadly: Shared public TCR beta signatures pointed to both CMV infection and a matching HLA type. Overall study results and limits: Totalled public TCR beta family frequency picked out people who carried CMV plus the relevant HLA. Clonotype analysis showed dominance of the ex vivo response by HLA-C-restricted CMV-specific TCR beta clonotypes.

The germline V gene encodes CDR1 LNHNV and CDR2 YYDKDF (reference sequence). After removal of 5 bases from V and 4 bases from J, the junction contained 6 bases not matched to a gene. This CDR3 is 15 amino acids long. Each CDR3 protein is one row after TCRdb ran MiXCR on the reads. This table holds about 320,000 distinct CDR3 sequences, 9.5% found once. This sequence joins TRBV15 and TRBJ1-5, with 9 bases fitting TRBD1. This receptor was taken from a human donor in good health (CMV status not recorded). Some clones in this sample may be carry-over from other donors' samples. Sequencing input: PBMCs. CDR3 nucleotides: TGTGCCACCAGCCGGACAGGGGATGGAAATCAGCCCCAGCATTTT. It is translated as CATSRTGDGNQPQHF.